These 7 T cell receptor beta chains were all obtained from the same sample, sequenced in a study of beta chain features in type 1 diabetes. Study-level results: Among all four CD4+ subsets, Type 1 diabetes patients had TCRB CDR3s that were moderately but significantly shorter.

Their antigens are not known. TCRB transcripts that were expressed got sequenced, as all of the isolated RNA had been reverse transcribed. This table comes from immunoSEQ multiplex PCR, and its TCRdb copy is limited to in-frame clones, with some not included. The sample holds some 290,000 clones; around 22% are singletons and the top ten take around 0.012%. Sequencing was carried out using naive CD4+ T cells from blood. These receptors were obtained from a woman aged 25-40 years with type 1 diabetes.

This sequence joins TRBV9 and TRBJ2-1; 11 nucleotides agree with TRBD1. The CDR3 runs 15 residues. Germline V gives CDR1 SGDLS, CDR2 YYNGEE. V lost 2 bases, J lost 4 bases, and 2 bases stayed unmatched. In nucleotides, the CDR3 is TGTGCCAGCAGCGTCGGGACAGGGGGGTACAATGAGCAGTTCTTC. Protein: CASSVGTGGYNEQFF.

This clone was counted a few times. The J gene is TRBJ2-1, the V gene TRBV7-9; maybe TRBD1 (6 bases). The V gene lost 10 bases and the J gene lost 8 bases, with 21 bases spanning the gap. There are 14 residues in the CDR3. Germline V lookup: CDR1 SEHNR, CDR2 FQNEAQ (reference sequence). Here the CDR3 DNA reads TGTGCCACGGCCCCCGGACAGACGGATCATGAGCAGTTCTTC. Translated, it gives CATAPGQTDHEQFF. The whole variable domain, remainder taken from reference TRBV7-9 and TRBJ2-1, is DTGVSQNPRHKITKRGQNVTFRCDPISEHNRLYWYRQTLGQGPEFLTYFQNEAQLEKSRLLSDRFSAERPKGSFSTLEIQRTEQGDSAMYLCATAPGQTDHEQFFGPGTRLTVL.

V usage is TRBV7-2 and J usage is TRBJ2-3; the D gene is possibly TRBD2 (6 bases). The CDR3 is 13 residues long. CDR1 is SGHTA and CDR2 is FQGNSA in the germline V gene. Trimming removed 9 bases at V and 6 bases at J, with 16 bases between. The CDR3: CARTGVGSDTQYF. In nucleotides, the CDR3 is TGTGCCAGGACGGGAGTCGGGTCGGATACGCAGTATTTT.

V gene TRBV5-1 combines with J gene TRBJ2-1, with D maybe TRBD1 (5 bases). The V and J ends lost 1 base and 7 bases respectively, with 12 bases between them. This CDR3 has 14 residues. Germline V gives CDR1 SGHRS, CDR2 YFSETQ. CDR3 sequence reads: CASSLTSGWNEQFF. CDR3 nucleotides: TGCGCCAGCAGCTTGACTTCAGGGTGGAATGAGCAGTTCTTC. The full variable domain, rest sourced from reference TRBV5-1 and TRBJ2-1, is KAGVTQTPRYLIKTRGQQVTLSCSPISGHRSVSWYQQTPGQGLQFLFEYFSETQRNKGNFPGRFSGRQFSNSRSEMNVSTLELGDSALYLCASSLTSGWNEQFFGPGTRLTVL.

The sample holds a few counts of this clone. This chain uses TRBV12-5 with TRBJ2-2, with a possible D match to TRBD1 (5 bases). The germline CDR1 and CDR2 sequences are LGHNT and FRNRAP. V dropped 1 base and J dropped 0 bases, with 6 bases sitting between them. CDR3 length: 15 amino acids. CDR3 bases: TGTGCTAGTGGTTTGGGACAGACGAACACCGGGGAGCTGTTTTTT. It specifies CASGLGQTNTGELFF.

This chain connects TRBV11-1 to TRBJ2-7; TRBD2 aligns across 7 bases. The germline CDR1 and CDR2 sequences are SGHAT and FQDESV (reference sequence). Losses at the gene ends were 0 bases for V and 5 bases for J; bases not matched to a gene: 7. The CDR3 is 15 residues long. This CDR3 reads CASSLAAGAPNEQYF. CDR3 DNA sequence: TGTGCCAGCAGCTTAGCGGCGGGAGCTCCCAACGAGCAGTACTTC.

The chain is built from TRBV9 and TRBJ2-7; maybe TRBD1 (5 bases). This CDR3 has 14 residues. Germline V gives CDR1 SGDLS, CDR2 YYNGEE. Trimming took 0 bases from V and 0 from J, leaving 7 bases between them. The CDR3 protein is CASSVDGASYEQYF. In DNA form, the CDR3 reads TGTGCCAGCAGCGTAGATGGGGCCTCCTACGAGCAGTACTTC.